The subject of this entry is one TCR beta chain. Its antigen remains unidentified. The data belong to a study of PD-1 blockade in classical Hodgkin lymphoma. Libraries were prepared by immunoSEQ multiplex PCR; TCRdb keeps only in-frame clonotypes and omits some of them. The sample includes more than 85,000 clones, around 90% of them seen just once. Study results and caveats: Before treatment, TCR diversity in newly diagnosed patients was reportedly lower than in healthy donors. Patients who initiated nivolumab within 1 year of ASCT were excluded. Complete responders entered with baseline diversity on par with newly diagnosed patients, the results showed.

With 2 bases removed from V and 11 bases from J, the gap between germline ends came to 13 bases. CDR3 length: 12 residues. Germline loops: CDR1 SGHNT, CDR2 YYREEE (reference sequence). Each patient relapsed following autologous stem cell transplantation, and prior brentuximab vedotin exposure differed. The rearrangement joins TRBV5-4 to TRBJ1-1; no reliable D call. This specimen consisted of peripheral blood mononuclear cells (PBMCs), obtained before the second cycle of nivolumab. The sequence derives from a human donor with classical Hodgkin lymphoma. The CDR3 region is CASSFGSVSAFF. DNA of the CDR3: TGTGCCAGCAGCTTCGGCAGTGTAAGTGCTTTCTTT.